The subject of this entry is one T cell receptor beta chain. These data belong to a study of shared clonotypes between healthy human individuals. Germline V lookup: CDR1 SGHVS, CDR2 FQNEAQ. The CDR3 totals 19 residues. Germline trimming cut 5 bases from V and 4 bases from J; bases unmatched to any gene: 18. Naive CD8 cells lacked CD45RO and underwent positive selection for CCR7, leaving out terminally differentiated effector memory CD45RA+ cells. The data were produced by immunoSEQ multiplex PCR, yet TCRdb's version contains in-frame clones alone and is incomplete. The table has around 1,900,000 clones, 93% seen once.

The sample was naive CD8+ T cells from PBMCs. The clonotype originates from a man between 18 and 35 years old in good health. Some clones in this sample may be carry-over from other donors' samples. This chain uses TRBV7-8 with TRBJ2-1, with 9 bases identical to TRBD2. The DNA for the CDR3 is TGTGCCAGCAGCCAGTATACCGGGGAAGCGGGAGGACCTTACAATGAGCAGTTCTTC. Translating it yields CASSQYTGEAGGPYNEQFF.